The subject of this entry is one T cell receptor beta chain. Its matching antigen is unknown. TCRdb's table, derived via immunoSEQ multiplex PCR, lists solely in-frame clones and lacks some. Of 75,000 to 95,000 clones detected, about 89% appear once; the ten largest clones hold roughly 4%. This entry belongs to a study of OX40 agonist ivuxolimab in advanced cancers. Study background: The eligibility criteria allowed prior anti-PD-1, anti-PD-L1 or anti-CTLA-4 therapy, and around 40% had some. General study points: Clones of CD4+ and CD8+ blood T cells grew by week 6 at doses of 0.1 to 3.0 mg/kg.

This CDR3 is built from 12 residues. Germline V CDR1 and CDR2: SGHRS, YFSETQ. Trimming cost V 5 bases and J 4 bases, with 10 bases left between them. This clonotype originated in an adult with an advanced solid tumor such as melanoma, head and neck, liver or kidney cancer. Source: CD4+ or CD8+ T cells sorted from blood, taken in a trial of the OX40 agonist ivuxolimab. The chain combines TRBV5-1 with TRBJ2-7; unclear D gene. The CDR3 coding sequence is TGCGCCAGCAGACCAGACTGGTACGAGCAGTACTTC. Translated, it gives CASRPDWYEQYF.